This T cell receptor (beta chain) was captured in a study of response to subunit inactivated influenza vaccine. Trimming stripped 1 base from V and 3 bases from J, with 12 bases between. CDR1 is SGHTA, CDR2 FQGNSA, per germline. The CDR3 sequence is 15 residues long. General observations from the study: The authors put forward the suggestion that each seasonal influenza vaccination may bring in only a limited number of new T cells.

The sample holds many counts of this clonotype. What it recognizes is unknown. Using its own MiXCR run on the RT-PCR reads, TCRdb lists one record per CDR3 protein. The profile shows about 570,000 distinct CDR3 sequences, around 10% of them singletons. The data were also submitted as part of a second study, on T cells expressing NK-cell markers. In that study: 5'RACE template switching with UMIs generated TCR beta cDNA. The study found these clonotypes also leading the CD3+CD56-NKG2C+ fraction in a handful of donors.

The chain couples TRBV7-2 to TRBJ1-1; D may be TRBD1 (6 bases). Sequenced material: PBMCs from blood, taken on the day of vaccination. The clonotype comes from a man aged 50 to 60 who received an inactivated influenza vaccine. In DNA, the CDR3 is TGTGCCAGCAGCTTAGTAGGGGGGACCTACACTGAAGCTTTCTTT. This encodes CASSLVGGTYTEAFF.